Below, 18 T cell receptor beta chains from the same sample are listed, as sequenced in a study of naive and memory T cell subsets. The beta constant-region primer was an equimolar mix of two oligonucleotides covering TRBC1 and TRBC2. From the UMI-ligation and nested PCR reads, TCRdb called clonotypes with MiXCR, one entry per CDR3 protein. The repertoire includes 130,000 to 150,000 distinct CDR3 sequences, over 15% of them detected once, and about 0.15% sits in the top ten. The specimen sequenced was naive CD4+ T cells from blood. Receptor source: a human donor in good health.

The sample holds a few counts of this clonotype. The J gene is TRBJ1-5, the V gene TRBV19, with 9 bases lining up with TRBD1. After removal of 5 bases from V and 7 bases from J, the junction contained 9 bases not matched to a gene. The CDR3 is 15 residues long. Germline V gene lookup returns CDR1 LNHDA and CDR2 SQIVND (reference sequence). The CDR3 spells CASSPGQGPAQPQHF. The CDR3 DNA reads as TGTGCCAGTAGTCCGGGACAGGGTCCAGCCCAGCCCCAGCATTTT.

This chain joins TRBV5-4 and TRBJ2-1; possibly TRBD2 for D (5 bases). Per the germline V gene, CDR1 is SGHNT and CDR2 is YYREEE (reference sequence). The ends were cut back, 4 bases at V and 8 bases at J, with 13 bases in the middle. CDR3 length equals 13 residues. The CDR3 is CASSRTDLDEQFF. CDR3 nucleotide sequence: TGTGCCAGCAGCCGGACGGACTTAGATGAGCAGTTCTTC.

The sample holds a few counts of this clonotype. The V and J genes are TRBV5-1 and TRBJ1-2; 9 bases line up with TRBD1. The CDR3 runs to 15 residues. The V gene's germline CDR1 is SGHRS and CDR2 YFSETQ. The junction had 8 bases not matched to a gene; V was cut back by 4 bases and J by 4 bases. The CDR3 spells CASSPEGQGFYGYTF. DNA of the CDR3: TGCGCCAGCAGCCCGGAGGGACAGGGATTCTATGGCTACACCTTC.

The chain combines TRBV5-5 with TRBJ1-2; no clear D gene. CDR3 length: 13 amino acids. Germline CDR1 reads SGHKS; CDR2 reads YYEKEE (reference sequence). Between the trimmed V and J ends, which lost 1 base and 2 bases, there was a span of 6 bases. This CDR3 is CASSLQANYGYTF. CDR3 nucleotide sequence: TGTGCCAGCAGCTTGCAGGCGAACTATGGCTACACCTTC.

This clonotype was detected only a few times. The rearrangement joins TRBV2 to TRBJ2-3, with TRBD2 matching 12 bases. V lost 6 bases to trimming and J lost 4 bases; unmatched junction nucleotides: 8. CDR1 is SNHLY and CDR2 is FYNNEI in the germline V gene. The CDR3 has 16 amino acids. This CDR3 reads CASSSVTSGSPDTQYF. DNA for the CDR3: TGTGCCAGCAGCTCTGTGACTAGCGGGAGCCCAGATACGCAGTATTTT.

The chain recombines TRBV5-1 with TRBJ2-2; D remains unclear. Germline lookup yields CDR1 SGHRS and CDR2 YFSETQ. Trimming removed 4 bases at V and 4 bases at J, with 14 bases between. CDR3 size: 15 residues. CDR3: CASSPASRATGELFF. The CDR3 bases are TGCGCCAGCAGCCCCGCTAGTAGAGCCACCGGGGAGCTGTTTTTT.

The genes are TRBV29-1 and TRBJ2-3; D call uncertain. V lost 3 bases to trimming and J lost 6 bases, with 10 bases between them. Germline CDR1 reads SQVTM; CDR2 reads ANQGSEA. The CDR3 length is 12 residues. CDR3 region: CSVDRSVDTQYF. CDR3 nucleotides: TGCAGCGTTGACCGGTCGGTTGATACGCAGTATTTT.

This chain links TRBV10-3 with TRBJ1-6; D perhaps matches TRBD1 (5 bases). V lost 10 bases and J lost 7, with 23 bases in between. CDR1 and CDR2 (germline): ENHRY, SYGVKD. This CDR3 comprises 16 residues. The CDR3 nucleotides read TGTGCCAACTCTCGGGGCGAACTTACGCTAAATTCACCCCTCCACTTT. Its protein is CANSRGELTLNSPLHF.

The chain is built from TRBV4-1 and TRBJ2-1; D may be TRBD2 (6 bases). This CDR3 has 14 amino acids. Germline CDR1 reads MGHRA; CDR2 reads YSYEKL. The ends were cut back, 6 bases at V and 4 bases at J, with 13 bases in the middle. The CDR3 sequence is CASRGASVYNEQFF. CDR3 nucleotide sequence: TGCGCCAGCAGAGGGGCTAGCGTGTACAATGAGCAGTTCTTC.

This clonotype was seen more than once but under ten times. V is TRBV28 and J is TRBJ2-7; a weak D match, TRBD2 (6 bases). CDR1 MDHEN and CDR2 SYDVKM come from the germline V gene. With 3 bases removed from V and 0 bases from J, the gap between germline ends came to 15 bases. The CDR3 consists of 16 residues. The CDR3 coding sequence is TGTGCCAGCAGTTTTATAGCGGAGGGGAACTCCTACGAGCAGTACTTC. Amino acids: CASSFIAEGNSYEQYF.

Here the CDR3 DNA reads TGTGCCACTAAGGGACAGGGCCTCATTAACACTGAAGCTTTCTTT. Residues: CATKGQGLINTEAFF. The chain combines TRBV10-3 with TRBJ1-1, with 9 positions matching TRBD1. From germline, CDR1 is ENHRY and CDR2 SYGVKD. V shed 10 bases and J 2 bases; nucleotides not matched to a gene: 11. The CDR3 runs 15 residues.

This clonotype was counted once. The V call is TRBV6-2 or TRBV6-3, the J call TRBJ2-4, with a weak D call TRBD1 (6 bases). This CDR3 has 15 amino acids. The V end was cut by 5 bases, the J end by 1 base, with 12 bases between. Germline values: CDR1 MNHEY, CDR2 SVGEGT. CDR3 protein: CASSTTGRAKNIQYF. CDR3 DNA sequence: TGTGCCAGCAGTACCACAGGGCGGGCCAAAAACATTCAGTACTTC.

The chain uses TRBV5-1 and TRBJ1-2; no clear D gene. CDR1 and CDR2 (germline): SGHRS, YFSETQ. This CDR3 is built from 13 residues. V dropped 0 bases and J dropped 4 bases, with 7 bases sitting between them. Here the CDR3 reads CASSLDRIYGYTF. In DNA, the CDR3 is TGCGCCAGCAGCTTGGACAGAATCTATGGCTACACCTTC.

This rearrangement joins TRBV6-2 or TRBV6-3 to TRBJ2-7; a weak D match, TRBD2 (6 bases). The CDR3 sequence is 14 residues long. Germline V gene data show CDR1 as MNHEY and CDR2 as SVGEGT. V was shortened by 5 bases and J by 5 bases, with 16 bases between the two germline ends. CDR3 nucleotide sequence: TGTGCCAGCAGTAGAGGTCGGGGGTTCCACGAGCAGTACTTC. Amino acid sequence: CASSRGRGFHEQYF.

This clonotype was counted a few times. The J gene is TRBJ2-7, the V gene TRBV14, with TRBD1 matching 7 bases. The CDR3 has 16 residues. The V gene end was trimmed by 2 bases and the J gene end by 4 bases; junction bases not matched to a gene: 11. Germline CDR1 and CDR2: SGHDN and FVKESK. Here the CDR3 DNA reads TGTGCCAGCAGCCAAAATCTCCGGGACAGAGCATACGAGCAGTACTTC. The encoded protein is CASSQNLRDRAYEQYF.

This clonotype showed up just a few times. The V call is TRBV6-2 or TRBV6-3, the J call TRBJ2-5; TRBD2 matches 8 bases. CDR3 length equals 15 residues. V lost 0 bases and J lost 5; bases outside the gene matches: 5. Looked up from germline, CDR1 is MNHEY and CDR2 is SVGEGT. The CDR3 nucleotides are TGTGCCAGCAGTTACTCGACAGCGGGAGCGGAGACCCAGTACTTC. Its protein is CASSYSTAGAETQYF.

J is TRBJ2-5 and V is TRBV20-1, with D tentatively TRBD2 (6 bases). Between the trimmed V and J ends, which lost 6 bases and 3 bases, there was a span of 17 bases. Germline V gene lookup returns CDR1 DFQATT and CDR2 SNEGSKA (reference sequence). The CDR3 is 14 residues long. The CDR3 DNA sequence: TGCAGTGCCCGCCTGCGTATAGCGGAAGAGACCCAGTACTTC. This gives the protein CSARLRIAEETQYF.

A few counts support this clonotype. The V call is TRBV6-5, the J call TRBJ1-2, with a weak D call TRBD1 (6 bases). Deletions cut 0 bases from V and 4 bases from J, with 9 bases between. This CDR3 is built from 14 residues. Germline CDR1 MNHEY, CDR2 SVGAGI. The CDR3 nucleotides read TGTGCCAGCAGTTACTCGCAGGGGAGCTATGGCTACACCTTC. Translation: CASSYSQGSYGYTF.